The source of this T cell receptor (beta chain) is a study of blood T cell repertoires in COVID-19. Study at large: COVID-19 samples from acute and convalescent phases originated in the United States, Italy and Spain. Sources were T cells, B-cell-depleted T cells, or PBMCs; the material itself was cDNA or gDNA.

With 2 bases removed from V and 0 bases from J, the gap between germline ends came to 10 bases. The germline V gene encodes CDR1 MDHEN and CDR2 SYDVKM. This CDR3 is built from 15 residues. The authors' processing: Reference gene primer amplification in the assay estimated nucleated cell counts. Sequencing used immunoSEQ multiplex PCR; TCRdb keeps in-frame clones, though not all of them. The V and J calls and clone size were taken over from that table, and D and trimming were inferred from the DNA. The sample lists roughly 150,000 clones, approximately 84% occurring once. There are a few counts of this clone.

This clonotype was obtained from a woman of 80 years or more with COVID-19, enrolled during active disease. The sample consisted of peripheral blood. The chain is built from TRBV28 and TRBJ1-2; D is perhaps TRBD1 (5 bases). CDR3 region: CASSLRQLANYGYTF. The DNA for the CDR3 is TGTGCCAGCAGTTTACGACAGCTAGCTAACTATGGCTACACCTTC.